This T cell receptor beta chain came from a study of blood T cell repertoires in COVID-19. Study-level information: Collection of acute and convalescent COVID-19 samples took place in the United States, Italy and Spain.

Per the original data handling: For nucleated cells, counts were estimated from reference gene primer amplification. Assay: immunoSEQ multiplex PCR; the TCRdb copy retains only in-frame clones and omits some. V and J calls and clone size are copied from that table; D and trimming were computed from the DNA. The sample has roughly 63,000 clones; approximately 80% are singletons. The receptor comes from a man older than 75 with acute or convalescent COVID-19. The sample consisted of peripheral blood.

The CDR3 sequence: CASSILTSGGNEQFF. CDR3 nucleotide sequence: TGTGCCAGTAGTATTTTAACTAGCGGGGGTAATGAGCAGTTCTTC. This sequence joins TRBV19 and TRBJ2-1, with TRBD2 matching 11 bases. V lost 3 bases, J lost 7 bases, and 5 bases stayed unmatched. Germline V lookup: CDR1 LNHDA, CDR2 SQIVND (reference sequence). This CDR3 has 15 amino acids.